A single sample gave rise to the 22 T cell receptor beta chains below, sequenced in a study of cytomegalovirus exposure and HLA in healthy donors. This PCR relied on a set of 60 Vbeta primers and 13 Jbeta primers. Using immunoSEQ multiplex PCR, the repertoire was profiled, and TCRdb retains in-frame clones only, with some absent. The table includes about 77,000 clones, about 80% detected once. Sequencing input: PBMCs. Source of these receptors: a middle-aged man in good health and CMV-seronegative.

The gene calls are TRBV10-1 and TRBJ2-4; possibly TRBD1 for D (7 bases). CDR3 length equals 18 residues. V lost 5 bases to trimming and J lost 3 bases, with 23 bases between them. Germline V gene lookup returns CDR1 WNHNN and CDR2 SYGVQD (reference sequence). In nucleotides, the CDR3 is TGCGCCAGCAGTATCACTCCGGGAGCCCCAGGGGGCAAAAACATTCAGTACTTC. This encodes CASSITPGAPGGKNIQYF.

The V and J genes are TRBV6-5 and TRBJ2-5, with D possibly being TRBD1 (6 bases). The CDR3 is 14 amino acids. CDR1 is MNHEY and CDR2 is SVGAGI in the germline V gene. Trimming pared 7 bases from V and 5 bases from J, leaving 17 bases between. DNA of the CDR3: TGTGCCAGCAACGTGGCAGGGGTTGAGGAGACCCAGTACTTC. It codes for CASNVAGVEETQYF.

This clone was observed a single time. The V and J genes are TRBV7-2 and TRBJ2-5; D possibly corresponds to TRBD2 (6 bases). Germline V CDR1 and CDR2: SGHTA, FQGNSA. The CDR3 is made up of 15 amino acids. Trimming shortened V by 6 bases and J by 5 bases, and 19 bases separated the two germline ends. CDR3 nucleotides: TGTGCCAGCAGTCTTTCCGTTGGGACTGGTGAGACCCAGTACTTC. Its translation: CASSLSVGTGETQYF.

The rearrangement uses TRBV6-1 and TRBJ2-1; a weak D match, TRBD2 (6 bases). Germline CDR1 and CDR2: MNHNS and SASEGT. This CDR3 comprises 13 residues. V lost 7 bases and J lost 5, with 12 bases in between. The CDR3 DNA sequence: TGTGCCAGCAAGGCGGGGAGCGACAATGAGCAGTTCTTC. It is translated as CASKAGSDNEQFF.

The V and J genes are TRBV19 and TRBJ1-5, with no clear D. The germline V gene has CDR1 LNHDA and CDR2 SQIVND (reference sequence). V lost 3 bases and J lost 3, with 6 bases in between. The CDR3 extends over 13 amino acids. The DNA for the CDR3 is TGTGCCAGTAGTATTGACACCAATCAGCCCCAGCATTTT. Translation: CASSIDTNQPQHF.

The chain has TRBV4-1 and TRBJ1-5, with 7 positions matching TRBD1. Germline V gives CDR1 MGHRA, CDR2 YSYEKL. The length of the CDR3 is 17 residues. V shed 4 bases and J 2 bases; nucleotides not matched to a gene: 11. Here the CDR3 DNA reads TGCGCCAGCAGCCGCGGACAGGAGGAACTTCGCAATCAGCCCCAGCATTTT. Its protein is CASSRGQEELRNQPQHF.

This clone has a handful of counts. This chain joins TRBV6-6 and TRBJ1-2, with D perhaps TRBD1 (6 bases). The length of the CDR3 is 15 residues. The V gene's germline CDR1 is MNHNY and CDR2 SVGAGI (reference sequence). Trimming left V 6 bases short and J 4 bases short, with 18 bases between. CDR3 residues: CASRVLDDRLYGYTF. CDR3 sequence (DNA): TGTGCCAGCAGGGTATTAGACGACAGGCTCTATGGCTACACCTTC.

The J gene is TRBJ1-1, the V gene TRBV6-6; D gene ambiguous. Germline V gene sequence: CDR1 MNHNY, CDR2 SVGAGI (reference sequence). CDR3 length: 15 amino acids. V gave up 10 bases and J gave up 3 bases, with 21 bases separating them. Here the CDR3 DNA reads TGTGCCACTCGCCCGGAACTATCTTCGGACACTGAAGCTTTCTTT. Its translation: CATRPELSSDTEAFF.

J is TRBJ1-4 and V is TRBV19; maybe TRBD1 (6 bases). CDR1 is LNHDA, CDR2 SQIVND, per germline (reference sequence). The CDR3 is 14 amino acids. With 4 bases removed from V and 12 bases from J, the gap between germline ends came to 18 bases. The CDR3, as DNA: TGTGCCAGTAGTAAGCTTGGGGGCGCTTTAGAACTGTTTTTT. Amino acids: CASSKLGGALELFF.

This chain connects TRBV11-2 to TRBJ1-4, with 7 bases aligning to TRBD1. CDR1 is SGHAT and CDR2 is FQNNGV in the germline V gene. V dropped 5 bases and J dropped 7; count of bases not matched to a gene: 10. This CDR3 is built from 15 residues. The DNA of the CDR3 is TGTGCCAGCAGCCTAGGAGGGGGCCGGGGTGAAAAACTGTTTTTT. It yields the protein CASSLGGGRGEKLFF.

V gene TRBV28 combines with J gene TRBJ2-1; tentatively, D is TRBD2 (6 bases). The V end lost 7 bases, the J end lost 1 base, and 14 bases lay between the germline ends. CDR1 and CDR2 from the germline V gene are MDHEN and SYDVKM. This CDR3 is 15 amino acids long. The CDR3 DNA sequence: TGTGCCAGCAACCCCTCGGGGAGGTCCTACAATGAGCAGTTCTTC. Protein sequence: CASNPSGRSYNEQFF.

The V gene is TRBV30, the J gene TRBJ2-6; 9 bases match TRBD1. The trim removed 3 bases at V and 12 bases at J, leaving 9 bases unmatched. Germline loops: CDR1 GTSNPN, CDR2 SVGIG (reference sequence). CDR3 length: 14 amino acids. Written as DNA, the CDR3 is TGTGCCTGGAGGACTGCGGGACAGGGCGCCGTCCTGACTTTC. This translates into CAWRTAGQGAVLTF.

This chain uses TRBV6-6 with TRBJ2-2; 9 nucleotides match TRBD2. The trim removed 6 bases at V and 1 base at J, leaving 3 bases unmatched. Germline assignment: CDR1 MNHNY and CDR2 SVGAGI (reference sequence). This CDR3 contains 15 residues. The CDR3 sequence is CASSTRGGNTGELFF. The CDR3 DNA follows: TGTGCCAGCAGCACGCGGGGGGGGAACACCGGGGAGCTGTTTTTT.

The genes are TRBV7-9 and TRBJ2-5; 10 bases fit TRBD2. The J call may be incorrect, as the DNA end agrees better with TRBJ2-7. The V gene's germline CDR1 is SEHNR and CDR2 FQNEAQ (reference sequence). The CDR3 runs 15 residues. CDR3 nucleotide sequence: TGTGCCACCCTGGCGAGCGGGGGGGATCCCTACGAGCAGTACTTC. It encodes CATLASGGDPYEQYF.

This clone is a singleton in its sample. V and J are TRBV2 and TRBJ2-3, with 10 bases matching TRBD1. V was clipped by 6 bases and J by 5 bases; unmatched bases: 8. The germline CDR1 and CDR2 sequences are SNHLY and FYNNEI. This CDR3 contains 15 residues. This CDR3 is CASRRDRGEEDTQYF. In DNA form, the CDR3 reads TGTGCCAGCAGGAGGGACAGGGGTGAGGAAGATACGCAGTATTTT.

A word on this clone: This sample includes further DNA sequences coding for the same CDR3. This rearrangement joins TRBV4-1 to TRBJ2-7, with TRBD1 matching 8 bases. Germline loops: CDR1 MGHRA, CDR2 YSYEKL. V lost 1 base, J lost 0 bases, and 8 bases stayed unmatched. The CDR3 is 17 amino acids. The DNA for the CDR3 is TGCGCCAGCAGCCAAGGGAGGGACAGGTCGAGCTCCTACGAGCAGTACTTC. This encodes CASSQGRDRSSSYEQYF.

The genes are TRBV6-6 and TRBJ2-6; the match to TRBD2 covers 7 bases. V lost 2 bases, J lost 2 bases, and 0 bases stayed unmatched. The CDR3 covers 15 residues. Germline CDR1 reads MNHNY; CDR2 reads SVGAGI (reference sequence). CDR3 sequence: CASSYREAGANVLTF. CDR3 DNA sequence: TGTGCCAGCAGTTACCGGGAGGCTGGGGCCAACGTCCTGACTTTC.

This clone was picked up a small number of times. CDR3: CASSRPRLTNEKLFF. DNA for the CDR3: TGTGCCAGCAGCAGACCGAGGTTAACTAATGAAAAACTGTTTTTT. V gene TRBV7-2 combines with J gene TRBJ1-4; D is ambiguous. Per the germline V gene, CDR1 is SGHTA and CDR2 is FQGNSA. The CDR3 has 15 residues. Trimming took 5 bases from V and 1 from J, leaving 11 bases between them.

The genes are TRBV27 and TRBJ2-1; 10 nucleotides match TRBD2. The CDR3 sequence is 16 residues long. Germline assignment: CDR1 MNHEY and CDR2 SMNVEV (reference sequence). V was pared by 4 bases and J by 4 bases, with 7 bases of the junction left unmatched. The CDR3 DNA reads as TGTGCCAGCAGTTCACTAACTAGCGGGGTTTACAATGAGCAGTTCTTC. As protein: CASSSLTSGVYNEQFF.

The chain is built from TRBV4-3 and TRBJ1-1; no reliable D call. The length of the CDR3 is 16 residues. Germline values: CDR1 LGHNA, CDR2 YSLEER. V was trimmed by 0 bases and J by 4 bases, leaving 15 bases between them. CDR3 coding DNA: TGCGCCAGCAGCCAAGAAAAGTCTGTAGAGAGCACTGAAGCTTTCTTT. Its translation is CASSQEKSVESTEAFF.

This clone appeared a few times. In nucleotides, the CDR3 is TGTGCCAGCAGCTGGGGAGGGGGTAATTCACCCCTCCACTTT. Amino acid sequence: CASSWGGGNSPLHF. V gene TRBV11-2 combines with J gene TRBJ1-6, with a tentative D call TRBD1 (6 bases). Germline assignment: CDR1 SGHAT and CDR2 FQNNGV. This CDR3 comprises 14 residues. V lost 4 bases and J lost 6, with 10 bases in between.

The rearrangement uses TRBV7-2 and TRBJ2-1, with TRBD1 matching 8 bases. V gave up 3 bases and J gave up 8 bases; unmatched junction bases: 3. The CDR3 is 13 amino acids. Germline lookup yields CDR1 SGHTA and CDR2 FQGNSA. Here the CDR3 DNA reads TGTGCCAGCAGCTTGGCGACAGGGGATGAGCAGTTCTTC. Its translation is CASSLATGDEQFF. Filled out from reference TRBV7-2 and TRBJ2-1, the complete variable domain reads GAGVSQSPSNKVTEKGKDVELRCDPISGHTALYWYRQSLGQGLEFLIYFQGNSAPDKSGLPSDRFSAERTGGSVSTLTIQRTQQEDSAVYLCASSLATGDEQFFGPGTRLTVL.